The clone carrying this TCR beta chain showed up just a few times. The antigen is unknown. This record belongs to a study of blood T cells in healthy people across ages. Study-level background: There was about one barcoded beta molecule captured by template switching per two T cells.

J was trimmed by 3 bases and V by 3 bases; bases with no gene match: 5. The CDR3 runs 15 residues. The germline CDR1 and CDR2 sequences are MNHEY and SMNVEV (reference sequence). Study-level results: The CMV status of each donor remained undetermined, and this could have confounded shifts in expanded clonotypes. There was a strong correlation between TCR beta diversity and naive T cell percentage.

Together with a sample-barcoded 5' primer, a J-beta primer mix was included in a second PCR lasting about 6 to 11 cycles. One entry per CDR3 protein, called by TCRdb with MiXCR from the 5' RACE reads. This sample carries approximately 690,000 distinct CDR3 sequences, roughly 43% of them seen once, and the ten largest clones take roughly 30%. The V and J genes are TRBV27 and TRBJ2-3; 8 bases are a match to TRBD1. Sequenced material: blood. The TCR was taken from a man aged 80 or over in good health. The CDR3 coding sequence is TGTGCCAGCAGTTTGATCCAGGGGGCGACAGATACGCAGTATTTT. It is translated as CASSLIQGATDTQYF.